This is a list of T cell receptor beta chains from one sample in a study of cytomegalovirus exposure and HLA in healthy donors. TCRdb keeps only in-frame clones here, not all; method: immunoSEQ multiplex PCR. In the table there are about 190,000 clones, 85% to 90% of which are singletons. Sequencing was done on a sample of PBMCs. Receptors originate from a woman under 30 in good health and CMV-seronegative. The CDR3 runs from the conserved cysteine through the conserved F or W. Each record gives: V gene, D gene, J gene, clone size, CDR3 DNA, CDR3 protein. A D gene is named only where the DNA matches it firmly. Size tells how often a clone was seen (once, few, many) or the class of an expanded clone, and some rows leave it out.

TRBV6-1,TRBD2,TRBJ2-1,once,TGTGCCAGCAGTGAACAGCCCGGGGGGGAGCAGTTCTTC,CASSEQPGGEQFF
TRBV7-2,TRBD2,TRBJ2-7,few,TGTGCCAGCAGCTCCCCTACTAGCGGGAGTCTTCTATTAAGCTACGAGCAGTACTTC,CASSSPTSGSLLLSYEQYF
TRBV5-1,.,TRBJ1-4,once,TGCGCCAGCAGCTTGTTTGAGGGAACCGTAACTAATGAAAAACTGTTTTTT,CASSLFEGTVTNEKLFF
TRBV18,.,TRBJ2-7,.,TGTGCCAGCTCACCGGCCAAGGGGTCCTACGAGCAGTACTTC,CASSPAKGSYEQYF
TRBV19,.,TRBJ1-5,.,TGTGCCAGTAGTATTGGGGGCTACGAGAGCAATCAGCCCCAGCATTTT,CASSIGGYESNQPQHF
TRBV5-1,TRBD2,TRBJ2-2,.,TGCGCCAGCAGCTTTACTAGCGGGGGGACCGGGGAGCTGTTTTTT,CASSFTSGGTGELFF
TRBV10-3,.,TRBJ1-2,.,TGTGCCATCAGTGAGGGCTCCGGGGGGGGCTACACCTTC,CAISEGSGGGYTF
TRBV11-3,.,TRBJ2-5,.,TGTGCCAGCAGCTCCTTCGGAGGGGTTATGAAGACCCAGTACTTC,CASSSFGGVMKTQYF
TRBV6-5,TRBD1,TRBJ2-7,.,TGTGCCAGCAGAAACCCGACAGGGGGCGACGAGCAGTACTTC,CASRNPTGGDEQYF
TRBV2,TRBD1,TRBJ1-2,few,TGTGCCAGCGAGGGACAGTTCGGTGGCTACACCTTC,CASEGQFGGYTF
TRBV7-6,TRBD1,TRBJ1-2,once,TGTGCCAGCAGCTTGGGGACAGGGCTGTATGGCTACACCTTC,CASSLGTGLYGYTF
TRBV6-4,TRBD1,TRBJ2-6,few,TGTGCCAGCAGCCGGGACAGCTCTGGGGCCAACGTCCTGACTTTC,CASSRDSSGANVLTF
TRBV4-1,.,TRBJ2-6,.,TGCGCCAGCAGCCAACCATGGGCAACTGGGGCCAACGTCCTGACTTTC,CASSQPWATGANVLTF
TRBV25-1,.,TRBJ2-7,few,TGTGCCAGCAGTGACCTTCCCGGCGAGCAGTACTTC,CASSDLPGEQYF
TRBV29-1,TRBD1,TRBJ1-4,.,TGCAGCGTTGCAGGGGGCGCTTTCAATGAAAAACTGTTTTTT,CSVAGGAFNEKLFF
TRBV7-2,.,TRBJ2-7,.,TGTGCCAGCGCGTCGTCCTACGAGCAGTACTTC,CASASSYEQYF
TRBV6-6,TRBD1,TRBJ1-2,.,TGTGCCAGCAATGGACAGGCTACTCACTACACCTTC,CASNGQATHYTF
TRBV28,.,TRBJ1-2,.,TGTGCCAGCAGTTCCTGGACAGTTAACTATGGCTACACCTTC,CASSSWTVNYGYTF
TRBV23-1,.,TRBJ2-7,.,TGCGCCAGCAGTCCGGGGGATAGGGCCGGCGGGCCGACCTCCTACGAGCAGTACTTC,CASSPGDRAGGPTSYEQYF
TRBV11-3,.,TRBJ2-1,.,TGTGCCAGCACCTTAGGCGATAGCTGGAGTGAGCAGTTCTTC,CASTLGDSWSEQFF
TRBV11-3,TRBD2,TRBJ2-7,.,TGTGCCAGCAGCTCGAGACTAGCGGGAGAATACGAGCAGTACTTC,CASSSRLAGEYEQYF
TRBV10-3,.,TRBJ2-1,once,TGTGCCATCAGTGAGTCGGAACTAGCACCCAATGAGCAGTTCTTC,CAISESELAPNEQFF
TRBV28,TRBD1,TRBJ2-3,.,TGTGCCAGCAGTTCCGGACAGGGCCGACACACAGATACGCAGTATTTT,CASSSGQGRHTDTQYF
TRBV4-1,.,TRBJ2-7,.,TGCGCCAGCAGCCAAGATCGCGTCTACGAGCAGTACTTC,CASSQDRVYEQYF
TRBV19,TRBD2,TRBJ2-3,.,TGTGCCAGTAGTATACTAGCGGGGCCCACAGATACGCAGTATTTT,CASSILAGPTDTQYF
TRBV28,TRBD1,TRBJ2-4,.,TGTGCCAGCAGCCAAAGTGGGTCAGGGGGTTCCAAAAACATTCAGTACTTC,CASSQSGSGGSKNIQYF
TRBV5-1,.,TRBJ2-7,.,TGCGCCAGCAGCGTTTCCGGGACACCTCCCTACGAGCAGTACTTC,CASSVSGTPPYEQYF
TRBV5-1,TRBD1,TRBJ1-2,.,TGCGCCAGCAGCGGCGGAGGGACAGTGGGATATGGCTACACCTTC,CASSGGGTVGYGYTF
TRBV2,TRBD2,TRBJ2-7,once,TGTGCCAGCAGTGGCTTGACTAGCGGGGGGGCCTACGAGCAGTACTTC,CASSGLTSGGAYEQYF
TRBV19,.,TRBJ1-2,.,TGTGCCAGTAGTACCTCCGGGAGGGAGGGTGCCTATGGCTACACCTTC,CASSTSGREGAYGYTF
TRBV9,.,TRBJ2-7,once,TGTGCCAGCAGCGTAGGCTCTAGCTCCTACGAGCAGTACTTC,CASSVGSSSYEQYF